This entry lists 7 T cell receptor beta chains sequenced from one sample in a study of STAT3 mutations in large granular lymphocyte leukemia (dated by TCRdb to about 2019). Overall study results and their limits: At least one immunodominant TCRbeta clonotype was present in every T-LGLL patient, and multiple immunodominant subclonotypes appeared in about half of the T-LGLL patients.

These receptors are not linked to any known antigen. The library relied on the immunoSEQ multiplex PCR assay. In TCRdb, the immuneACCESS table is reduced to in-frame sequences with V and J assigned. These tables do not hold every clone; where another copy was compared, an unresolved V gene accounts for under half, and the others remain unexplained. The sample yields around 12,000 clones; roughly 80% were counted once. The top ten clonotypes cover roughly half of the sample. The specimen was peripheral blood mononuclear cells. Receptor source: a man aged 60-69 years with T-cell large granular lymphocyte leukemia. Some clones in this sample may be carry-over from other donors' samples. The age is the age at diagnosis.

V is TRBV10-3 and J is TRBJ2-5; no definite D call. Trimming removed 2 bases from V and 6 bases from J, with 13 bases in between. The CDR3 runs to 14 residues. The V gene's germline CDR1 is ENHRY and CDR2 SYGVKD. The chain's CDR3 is CAISEEGPRKTQYF. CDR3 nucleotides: TGTGCCATCAGTGAGGAAGGACCTCGGAAGACCCAGTACTTC.

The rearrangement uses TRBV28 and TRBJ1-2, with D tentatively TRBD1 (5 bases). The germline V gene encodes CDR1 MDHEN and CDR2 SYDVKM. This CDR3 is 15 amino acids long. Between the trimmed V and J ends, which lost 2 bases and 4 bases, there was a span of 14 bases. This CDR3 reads CASSLAAGSSYGYTF. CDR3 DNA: TGTGCCAGCAGTTTAGCGGCAGGGAGTAGCTATGGCTACACCTTC.

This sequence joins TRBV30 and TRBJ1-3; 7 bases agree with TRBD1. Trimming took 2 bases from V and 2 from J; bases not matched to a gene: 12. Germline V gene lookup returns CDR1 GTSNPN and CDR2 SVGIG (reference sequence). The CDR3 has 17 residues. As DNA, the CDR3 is TGTGCCTGGAGTCCCTCCTTTACGAGGGGGCCTGGAAACACCATATATTTT. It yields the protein CAWSPSFTRGPGNTIYF.

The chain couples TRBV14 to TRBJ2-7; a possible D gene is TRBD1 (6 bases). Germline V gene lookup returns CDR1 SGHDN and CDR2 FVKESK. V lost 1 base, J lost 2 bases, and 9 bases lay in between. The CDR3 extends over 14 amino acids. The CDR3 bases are TGTGCCAGCAGCCAAGGCAGGGGCGCCTACGAGCAGTACTTC. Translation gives CASSQGRGAYEQYF.

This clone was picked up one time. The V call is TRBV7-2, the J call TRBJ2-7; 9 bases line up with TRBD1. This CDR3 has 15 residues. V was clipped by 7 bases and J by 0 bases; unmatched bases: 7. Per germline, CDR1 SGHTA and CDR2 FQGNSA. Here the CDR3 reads CASKSGTGSSYEQYF. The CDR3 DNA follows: TGTGCCAGCAAATCGGGGACAGGGAGCTCCTACGAGCAGTACTTC.

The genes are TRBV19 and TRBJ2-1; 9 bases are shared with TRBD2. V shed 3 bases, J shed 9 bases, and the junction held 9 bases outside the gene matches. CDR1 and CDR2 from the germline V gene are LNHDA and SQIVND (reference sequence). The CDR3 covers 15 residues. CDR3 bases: TGTGCCAGTAGTATGGTTAGCGGGAGTGCTGGTGAGCAGTTCTTC. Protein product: CASSMVSGSAGEQFF.

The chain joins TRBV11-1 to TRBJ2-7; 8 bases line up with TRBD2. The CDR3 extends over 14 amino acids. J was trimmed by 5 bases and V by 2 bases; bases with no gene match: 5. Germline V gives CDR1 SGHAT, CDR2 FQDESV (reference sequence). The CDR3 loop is CASSLSGSVNEQYF. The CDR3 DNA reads TGTGCCAGCAGCTTAAGCGGGAGCGTAAACGAGCAGTACTTC.